The clone carrying this T cell receptor beta chain was found many times. Its specificity is unknown. The data stem from a study of Graves' ophthalmopathy and Graves' hyperthyroidism. RNA transcripts served as template for amplifying TCR beta CDR3 sequences. HTBI primers were employed in first-round RT-PCR, then a second-round multiplex PCR followed. TCRdb ran MiXCR on the multiplex PCR reads and lists one entry per CDR3 protein. The repertoire includes around 400,000 distinct CDR3 sequences, around 19% of them detected once, and about 1.4% sits in the top ten. Whole-study results and caveats: Cross-validated, the 13-signature model showed 87.88%/81.08% sensitivity/specificity, and 80%/75% in the test set.

The CDR3 extends over 14 amino acids. Trimming cost V 3 bases and J 7 bases, with 13 bases left between them. Germline assignment: CDR1 KGHSH and CDR2 LQKENI. The V call is TRBV18, the J call TRBJ1-5, with D unresolved. The sequencing sample was made of peripheral blood. This TCR derives from a woman between 18 and 30 years old with Graves' ophthalmopathy. CDR3 region: CASSPNDGGQPQHF. The CDR3 DNA reads as TGTGCCAGCTCACCCAACGACGGCGGGCAGCCCCAGCATTTT. The entire variable domain, with the rest obtained from reference TRBV18 and TRBJ1-5, is as follows: NAGVMQNPRHLVRRRGQEARLRCSPMKGHSHVYWYRQLPEEGLKFMVYLQKENIIDESGMPKERFSAEFPKEGPSILRIQQVVRGDSAAYFCASSPNDGGQPQHFGDGTRLSIL.